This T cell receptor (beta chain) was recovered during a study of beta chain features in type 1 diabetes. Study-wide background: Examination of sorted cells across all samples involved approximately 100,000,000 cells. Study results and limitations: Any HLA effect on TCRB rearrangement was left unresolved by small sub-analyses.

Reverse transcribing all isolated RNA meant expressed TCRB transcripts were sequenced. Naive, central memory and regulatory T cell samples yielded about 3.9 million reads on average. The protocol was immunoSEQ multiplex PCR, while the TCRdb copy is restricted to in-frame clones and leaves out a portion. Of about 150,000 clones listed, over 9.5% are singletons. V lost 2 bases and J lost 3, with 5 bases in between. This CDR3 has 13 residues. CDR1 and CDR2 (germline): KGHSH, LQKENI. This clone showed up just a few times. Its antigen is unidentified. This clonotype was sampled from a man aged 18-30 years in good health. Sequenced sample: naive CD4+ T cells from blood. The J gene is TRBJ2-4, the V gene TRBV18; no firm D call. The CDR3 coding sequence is TGTGCCAGCTCACCAGTCGGCAAAAACATTCAGTACTTC. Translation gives CASSPVGKNIQYF.